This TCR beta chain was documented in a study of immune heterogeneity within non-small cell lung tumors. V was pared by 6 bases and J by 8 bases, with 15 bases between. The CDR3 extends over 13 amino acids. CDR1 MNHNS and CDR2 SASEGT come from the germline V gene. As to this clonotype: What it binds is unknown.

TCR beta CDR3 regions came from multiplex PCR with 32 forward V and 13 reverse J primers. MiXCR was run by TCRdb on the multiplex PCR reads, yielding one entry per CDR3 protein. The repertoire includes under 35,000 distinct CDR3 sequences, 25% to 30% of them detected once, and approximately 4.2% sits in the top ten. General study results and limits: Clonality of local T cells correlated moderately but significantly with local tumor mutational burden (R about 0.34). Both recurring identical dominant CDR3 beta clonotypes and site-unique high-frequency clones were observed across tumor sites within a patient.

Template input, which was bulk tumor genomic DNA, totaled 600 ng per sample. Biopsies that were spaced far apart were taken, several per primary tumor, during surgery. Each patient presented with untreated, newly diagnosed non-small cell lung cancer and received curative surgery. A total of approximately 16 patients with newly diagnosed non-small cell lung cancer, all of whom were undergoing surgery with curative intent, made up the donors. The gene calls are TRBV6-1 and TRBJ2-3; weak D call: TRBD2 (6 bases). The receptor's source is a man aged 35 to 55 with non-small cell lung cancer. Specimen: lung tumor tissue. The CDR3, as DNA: TGTGCCAGCAGAATGATCCTCGGGGGTACGCAGTATTTT. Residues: CASRMILGGTQYF.